The text below deals with one TCR beta chain. Its antigen is unknown. Profiled with immunoSEQ multiplex PCR; TCRdb holds only in-frame clones, not every one. The profile shows roughly 2,500,000 clones, more than 85% of them singletons. Only Caucasian adults living in Nashville, Tennessee made up the donor group. Negatively enriched CD4+ T cells were divided by CD45RA into naive and memory. The data originate from a study of shared clonotypes between healthy human individuals. Study conclusions and caveats: The study found approximately 5% of naive CD4 clonotypes shared across a few donors. Depth was large, yet rarefaction showed that sorted-subset sequencing was incomplete.

This CDR3 region has 14 residues. Trimming took 4 bases from V and 6 from J, leaving 13 bases between them. Germline CDR1 is LGHNA and CDR2 is YSLEER. The receptor comes from a man aged 18 to 35 in good health. Some clones in this sample may be carry-over from other donors' samples. Sequences were obtained from naive CD4+ T cells from PBMCs. Subset here: CD45RA+ positively selected. This chain uses TRBV4-3 with TRBJ2-1; tentatively, D is TRBD1 (6 bases). CDR3 amino acids: CASSLSGTFNEQFF. CDR3 DNA sequence: TGCGCCAGCAGCCTCAGTGGGACATTCAATGAGCAGTTCTTC.